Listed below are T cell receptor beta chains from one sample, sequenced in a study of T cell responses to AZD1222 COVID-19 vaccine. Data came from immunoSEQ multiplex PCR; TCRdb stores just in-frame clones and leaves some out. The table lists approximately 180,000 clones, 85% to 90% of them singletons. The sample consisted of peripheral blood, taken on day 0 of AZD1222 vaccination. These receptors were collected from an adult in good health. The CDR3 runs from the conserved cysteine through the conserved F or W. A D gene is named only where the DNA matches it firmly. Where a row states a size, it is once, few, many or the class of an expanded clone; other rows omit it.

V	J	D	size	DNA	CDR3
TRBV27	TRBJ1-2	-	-	TGTGCCAGCAGTTTTATGCCCACAGCAAGGGACAACTATGGCTACACCTTC	CASSFMPTARDNYGYTF
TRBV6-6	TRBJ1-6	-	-	TGTGCTAGCAAGCCCTGGCTAGATTCACCCCTCCACTTT	CASKPWLDSPLHF
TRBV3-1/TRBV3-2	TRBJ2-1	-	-	TGTGCCAGCAGCCATCCGGTAACAAAAAACAATGAGCAGTTCTTC	CASSHPVTKNNEQFF
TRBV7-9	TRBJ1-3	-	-	TGTGCCAGCAGCTCGACGACCCGGGTCGCGATATCTGGAAACACCATATATTTT	CASSSTTRVAISGNTIYF
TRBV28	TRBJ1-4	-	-	TGTGCCAGCAGTTTACGGACTCCCTTTAATGAAAAACTGTTTTTT	CASSLRTPFNEKLFF
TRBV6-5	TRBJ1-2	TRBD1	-	TGTGCCAGCACTCAGGGGGTCTATGGCTACACCTTC	CASTQGVYGYTF
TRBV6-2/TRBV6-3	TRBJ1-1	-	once	TGTGCCAGCAGTGTTAAGAAGGGAGTGAACACTGAAGCTTTCTTT	CASSVKKGVNTEAFF
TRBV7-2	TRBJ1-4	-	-	TGTGCCAGCAGCCCGGGGAATACGGGGGAAAAACTGTTTTTT	CASSPGNTGEKLFF
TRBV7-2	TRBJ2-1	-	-	TGTGCCAGCAGCTTAGGCAGGGTCAATGAGCAGTTCTTC	CASSLGRVNEQFF
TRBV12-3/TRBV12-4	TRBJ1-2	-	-	TGTGCCAGCAGCCCTGGGCGCGTAGGCTACACCTTC	CASSPGRVGYTF
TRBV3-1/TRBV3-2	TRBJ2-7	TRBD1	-	TGTGCCAGCAGCCGGACAGGGTACGAGCAGTACTTC	CASSRTGYEQYF
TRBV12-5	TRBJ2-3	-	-	TGTGCTAGTGGTTTGAGGGGCGCCCTACGGGAGTATTTT	CASGLRGALREYF
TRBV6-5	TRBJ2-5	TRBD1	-	TGTGCCAGCAGTTACGGAACCGTACAGGGGGAGACCCAGTACTTC	CASSYGTVQGETQYF
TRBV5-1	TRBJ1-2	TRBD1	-	TGCGCCAGCAGCCAGGGGGCTAGGGGCTACACCTTC	CASSQGARGYTF
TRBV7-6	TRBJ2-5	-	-	TGTGCCAGCAGCTTAACTCGACAAGAGACCCAGTACTTC	CASSLTRQETQYF
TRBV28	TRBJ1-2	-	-	TGTGCCAGCAGTTTAAGTAGATACTATGGCTACACCTTC	CASSLSRYYGYTF
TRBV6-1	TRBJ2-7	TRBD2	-	TGTGCCAGCAGTGAACTAGCGGGCTCCTACGAGCAGTACTTC	CASSELAGSYEQYF
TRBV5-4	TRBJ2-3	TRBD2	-	TGTGCCAGCAGCTTGGGGGCTAGCGGGAGCTCAGATACGCAGTATTTT	CASSLGASGSSDTQYF
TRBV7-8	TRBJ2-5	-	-	TGTGCCAGCAGCCCGGGAAGAGAGACCCAGTACTTC	CASSPGRETQYF
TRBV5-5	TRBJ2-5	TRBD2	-	TGTGCCAGCAGCTCGGGACTAGCGGGAGGGGAGACCCAGTACTTC	CASSSGLAGGETQYF
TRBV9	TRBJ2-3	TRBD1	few	TGTGCCAGCAGCGCCGGGACAGGGGGTTCTAGCACAGATACGCAGTATTTT	CASSAGTGGSSTDTQYF
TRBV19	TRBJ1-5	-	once	TGTGCCAGTAGTCCACGGATTACCAATCAGCCCCAGCATTTT	CASSPRITNQPQHF
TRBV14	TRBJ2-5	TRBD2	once	TGTGCCAGCAGCCAACTACTAGCGGGAGCGGAGACCCAGTACTTC	CASSQLLAGAETQYF
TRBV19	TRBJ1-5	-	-	TGTGCCAGTAGTCTACGCCAGGGCGATCAGCCCCAGCATTTT	CASSLRQGDQPQHF
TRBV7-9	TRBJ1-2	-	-	TGTGCCAGCAGCCCAACCGGGCCCCTCTATGGCTACACCTTC	CASSPTGPLYGYTF
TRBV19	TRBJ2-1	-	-	TGTGCCAGTAGTAATGACGGGACTTATATTTCTGAGCAGTTCTTC	CASSNDGTYISEQFF
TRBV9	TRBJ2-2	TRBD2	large	TGTGCCAGCAGCTTCTCGTCTAAGCGGGAGGTGAACACCGGGGAGCTGTTTTTT	CASSFSSKREVNTGELFF